The rows below give T cell receptor beta chains drawn from one sample of a study of shared clonotypes between healthy human individuals. TCRdb's copy holds only in-frame clones and misses some; the assay was immunoSEQ multiplex PCR. Here the sample spans 950,000 to 1,300,000 clones, about 75% being singletons. What was sequenced was memory CD4+ T cells sorted from blood. These receptors were taken from a man younger than 35 in good health. The conserved cysteine and the conserved F or W are not part of the CDR3 here.

v_gene	j_gene	CDR3aa
TRBV2	TRBJ2-1	ASSTSGSSYNEQF
TRBV5-4	TRBJ2-6	ASSGGGPSPGANVLT
TRBV18	TRBJ2-3	ASSPRGGDTQY
TRBV30	TRBJ1-6	AWSAGTGVSPLH
TRBV9	TRBJ1-1	ASSARGGLDTEAF
TRBV2	TRBJ2-2	ASNVISTGELF
TRBV2	TRBJ2-2	ATPPVGGPWTGELF
TRBV18	TRBJ1-5	ASSPDGIQPQH
TRBV18	TRBJ1-6	ASSSGTGYNSPLH
TRBV2	TRBJ1-1	ASNLRNMNTEAF
TRBV7-7	TRBJ2-3	ASSLVGAGDTQY
TRBV4-3	TRBJ2-5	ASSQDLGSSGRGYQETQY
TRBV5-1	TRBJ2-7	ASSPPAYEQY
TRBV28	TRBJ1-2	ASSLRGAEGYT
TRBV5-4	TRBJ2-3	ASSTPGTSTDTQY
TRBV19	TRBJ2-2	ASSKPGLAGGLRTGELF
TRBV6-5	TRBJ1-1	ASSLGQGNTEAF
TRBV9	TRBJ1-1	ASRSKPNTEAF
TRBV4-3	TRBJ2-3	ASSQAPGAGAVDTQY
TRBV11-2	TRBJ2-7	ASSLTGPVYEQY
TRBV5-1	TRBJ1-1	ASSGSGRRGTEAF
TRBV4-1	TRBJ2-7	ASSQSEGPGEQY
TRBV28	TRBJ1-1	ASRPGTALLTEAF
TRBV7-9	TRBJ2-5	ASSWGQGQGTQY
TRBV21-1	TRBJ2-7	ASSHGNLQVYEQY
TRBV5-8	TRBJ1-4	ASSSGQETTNEKLF
TRBV30	TRBJ2-7	AWSITGTEQY
TRBV7-8	TRBJ1-3	ASSFGTAASSGNTIY
TRBV28	TRBJ1-4	ASSLFLGGEKLF
TRBV5-4	TRBJ1-4	ASSLVPGNEELF
TRBV6-4	TRBJ1-5	ASSVGEGNQPQH
TRBV2	TRBJ1-2	ASRETRTGGVGYT
TRBV5-4	TRBJ1-1	ASRAGVFTGQGASGAF
TRBV7-8	TRBJ2-1	ASSPGQGNYNEQF
TRBV7-2	TRBJ2-7	ASARGRSYEQY
TRBV7-7	TRBJ2-5	ASSLSGGGRETQY
TRBV7-2	TRBJ2-1	ASSIYNEQF
TRBV6-1	TRBJ1-4	ASQGLTNEKLF
TRBV10-3	TRBJ2-7	AISESAGGSSYEQY
TRBV7-2	TRBJ2-2	ASSPRLAGTGELF
TRBV6-6	TRBJ1-1	ASSSMTLVVEAF
TRBV19	TRBJ1-5	ASSIGRGAQPQH
TRBV7-6	TRBJ1-1	ASSLDRGGNTEAF